This is a list of T cell receptor beta chains from one sample in a study of T cell changes during pregnancy in multiple sclerosis. Sequencing was performed with immunoSEQ multiplex PCR; in TCRdb, only in-frame clones are kept and a portion is missing. Of more than 65,000 clones in the sample, about 85% were seen once. This specimen was peripheral blood, taken before pregnancy. The receptor set was obtained from a female donor with multiple sclerosis, enrolled in a pregnancy study. CDR3s include the opening cysteine and the closing phenylalanine or tryptophan. A D gene is named only where the DNA matches it firmly. Only some rows state a clone size, as once, few, many or a class for expanded clones.

TRBV7-9	TRBD2	.	TRBJ2-2	CASSGRDPNTGELFF	TGTGCCAGCAGTGGGAGGGACCCGAACACCGGGGAGCTGTTTTTT
TRBV7-3	TRBD1	.	TRBJ2-1	CASSRTGEVVTYNEQFF	TGTGCCAGCAGCCGGACAGGGGAGGTTGTCACCTACAATGAGCAGTTCTTC
TRBV10-3	.	.	TRBJ1-1	CAISEVRDTEAFF	TGTGCCATCAGTGAGGTCAGGGACACTGAAGCTTTCTTT
TRBV7-9	TRBD1	few	TRBJ1-1	CASRTQGQGSDTEAFF	TGTGCCAGCAGAACCCAGGGACAGGGTAGTGACACTGAAGCTTTCTTT
TRBV10-2	TRBD1	.	TRBJ1-1	CASGPQGAMGTEAFF	TGCGCCAGCGGTCCTCAGGGGGCGATGGGCACTGAAGCTTTCTTT
TRBV9	.	once	TRBJ1-2	CASSGLTEYGYTF	TGTGCCAGCAGCGGGTTGACTGAGTATGGCTACACCTTC
TRBV7-9	TRBD1	.	TRBJ1-4	CASSIHRGATNEKLFF	TGTGCCAGCAGCATACACAGGGGCGCAACTAATGAAAAACTGTTTTTT
TRBV27	TRBD1	.	TRBJ2-5	CASSFRGQGQETQYF	TGTGCCAGCAGTTTCCGGGGACAGGGGCAAGAGACCCAGTACTTC
TRBV7-9	TRBD1	.	TRBJ2-1	CASSQGTGPNEQFF	TGTGCCAGCAGCCAAGGGACAGGGCCGAATGAGCAGTTCTTC
TRBV18	.	.	TRBJ1-1	CASSPGQGVGEAFF	TGTGCCAGCTCACCAGGGCAGGGTGTGGGTGAAGCTTTCTTT
TRBV27	.	.	TRBJ1-2	CASSLGRDYGYTF	TGTGCCAGCAGTTTAGGGAGGGACTATGGCTACACCTTC
TRBV6-1	TRBD2	.	TRBJ2-7	CASSSSGGPSYEQYF	TGTGCCAGCAGCTCAAGCGGGGGTCCTTCTTACGAGCAGTACTTC
TRBV7-2	TRBD1	once	TRBJ1-5	CASSFSDRGRNQPQHF	TGTGCCAGCAGCTTTTCGGACAGGGGGCGCAATCAGCCCCAGCATTTT
TRBV27	.	.	TRBJ1-2	CASSTWGQGTYGYTF	TGTGCCAGCAGTACCTGGGGGCAGGGTACCTATGGCTACACCTTC
TRBV9	TRBD2	.	TRBJ2-7	CASSPTTSGGPNEQYF	TGTGCCAGCAGCCCGACCACTAGCGGGGGTCCTAACGAGCAGTACTTC
TRBV7-8	.	.	TRBJ2-1	CASSLRLGGNEQFF	TGTGCCAGCAGCTTAAGACTGGGAGGCAATGAGCAGTTCTTC
TRBV28	TRBD1	once	TRBJ1-1	CATSSGTGVPNTEAFF	TGTGCCACTTCATCCGGGACAGGGGTGCCGAACACTGAAGCTTTCTTT
TRBV19	.	.	TRBJ1-5	CASSIGGAGDNQPQHF	TGTGCCAGTAGTATAGGAGGGGCAGGGGACAATCAGCCCCAGCATTTT
TRBV19	TRBD1	.	TRBJ1-4	CASSIARTGGAEKLFF	TGTGCCAGTAGTATAGCCCGGACAGGGGGTGCTGAAAAACTGTTTTTT
TRBV19	TRBD1	.	TRBJ1-2	CASSTGQGVIGAGGYTF	TGTGCCAGTAGCACGGGACAGGGGGTAATTGGAGCAGGAGGCTACACCTTC
TRBV6-5	TRBD2	.	TRBJ2-1	CASSQTSGVYNEQFF	TGTGCCAGCAGTCAGACTAGCGGAGTTTACAATGAGCAGTTCTTC
TRBV5-6	TRBD2	.	TRBJ2-5	CASSKRLAGQETQYF	TGTGCCAGCAGCAAAAGACTAGCGGGTCAAGAGACCCAGTACTTC
TRBV30	TRBD1	.	TRBJ1-1	CAWVKRGLPEAFF	TGTGCCTGGGTAAAAAGGGGGCTTCCTGAAGCTTTCTTT
TRBV14	.	few	TRBJ1-2	CASTKQAGYGYTF	TGTGCCAGTACTAAACAAGCTGGCTATGGCTACACCTTC
TRBV4-1	.	.	TRBJ2-3	CASSQDRGDTQYF	TGCGCCAGCAGCCAAGACAGGGGAGATACGCAGTATTTT
TRBV7-3	TRBD1	.	TRBJ1-3	CASSTGQAGNTIYF	TGTGCCAGCAGTACGGGACAGGCAGGAAACACCATATATTTT
TRBV2	TRBD1	.	TRBJ1-2	CASSVGQGGGYTF	TGTGCCAGCAGTGTGGGACAGGGAGGTGGCTACACCTTC
TRBV6-6	TRBD1	.	TRBJ1-1	CASSLPGTANTEAFF	TGTGCCAGCAGCTTACCCGGGACAGCTAACACTGAAGCTTTCTTT
TRBV7-2	TRBD1	.	TRBJ2-2	CASSHFSSGQGVGELFF	TGTGCCAGCAGCCATTTCTCCTCTGGACAGGGGGTGGGGGAGCTGTTTTTT
TRBV9	TRBD1	.	TRBJ2-3	CASSVDDRGFPDTQYF	TGTGCCAGCAGCGTCGACGACAGGGGATTCCCAGATACGCAGTATTTT
TRBV6-5	TRBD1	few	TRBJ2-1	CASRLTGTLDNEQFF	TGTGCCAGCAGGCTGACAGGGACCCTGGACAATGAGCAGTTCTTC
TRBV30	.	once	TRBJ1-3	CAWSFVGGNTIYF	TGTGCCTGGAGCTTCGTCGGGGGGAACACCATATATTTT
TRBV30	.	once	TRBJ2-5	CAWSLETQYF	TGTGCCTGGAGCTTAGAGACCCAGTACTTC
TRBV27	.	.	TRBJ1-5	CASSTRLNSNQPQHF	TGTGCCAGCAGCACGCGACTGAATAGCAATCAGCCCCAGCATTTT
TRBV29-1	.	.	TRBJ1-1	CSVGVSRVGEGVVVYTEAFF	TGCAGCGTTGGGGTCTCCCGGGTCGGAGAGGGTGTTGTGGTCTACACTGAAGCTTTCTTT
TRBV6-6	.	.	TRBJ2-2	CASQNSPENTGELFF	TGTGCCAGCCAGAACAGTCCAGAGAACACCGGGGAGCTGTTTTTT
TRBV7-2	.	.	TRBJ1-2	CASSLTEGGYTF	TGTGCCAGCAGCCTGACAGAAGGAGGCTACACCTTC
TRBV10-3	.	.	TRBJ1-2	CAISEPGGYYGYTF	TGTGCCATCAGTGAGCCGGGGGGATACTATGGCTACACCTTC
TRBV25-1	TRBD2	.	TRBJ2-7	CASRESGTTSEYF	TGTGCCAGCAGGGAAAGCGGGACTACTTCCGAGTACTTC
TRBV5-1	.	.	TRBJ2-7	CASSSVEGPYEQYF	TGCGCCAGCAGCTCGGTAGAGGGCCCCTACGAGCAGTACTTC
TRBV19	.	once	TRBJ2-5	CASSIATHQETQYF	TGTGCCAGTAGTATCGCGACACACCAAGAGACCCAGTACTTC
TRBV30	TRBD2	.	TRBJ2-5	CAWSGGAFQTQYF	TGTGCCTGGAGCGGGGGGGCATTTCAGACCCAGTACTTC
TRBV4-3	TRBD2	.	TRBJ2-7	CASSQRVLGTSGAYEQYF	TGCGCCAGCAGCCAAAGGGTCTTAGGGACTAGCGGGGCGTACGAGCAGTACTTC
TRBV10-1	.	few	TRBJ2-4	CASSESARVNIQYF	TGCGCCAGCAGTGAGTCCGCGCGCGTAAACATTCAGTACTTC
TRBV9	TRBD2	once	TRBJ2-7	CASSGPGLATGEQYF	TGTGCCAGCAGCGGGCCGGGACTAGCGACGGGCGAGCAGTACTTC
TRBV19	.	once	TRBJ1-5	CASNSGPGFGQHF	TGTGCCAGTAACTCAGGGCCGGGCTTTGGCCAGCATTTT
TRBV5-1	TRBD2	.	TRBJ2-3	CASSLRSSGRAVDTQYF	TGCGCCAGCAGCTTGCGATCTAGCGGGAGGGCCGTAGATACGCAGTATTTT
TRBV10-3	TRBD1	.	TRBJ1-2	CAISGVNSGGYYGYTF	TGTGCCATCAGTGGCGTAAACTCAGGGGGTTATTATGGCTACACCTTC
TRBV18	TRBD1	once	TRBJ2-7	CASSSDRGRYEQYF	TGTGCCAGCTCCTCCGACAGGGGGCGTTACGAGCAGTACTTC
TRBV10-3	.	.	TRBJ2-3	CAISRAGTDTQYF	TGTGCCATCTCGAGGGCCGGCACAGATACGCAGTATTTT
TRBV14	TRBD1	.	TRBJ1-2	CASSPSTGRPSYGYTF	TGTGCCAGCAGCCCATCGACAGGGAGGCCTTCCTATGGCTACACCTTC
TRBV28	.	.	TRBJ2-1	CASSPRTVRNNEQFF	TGTGCCAGCAGTCCACGGACAGTTCGAAACAATGAGCAGTTCTTC
TRBV5-1	TRBD1	.	TRBJ1-1	CASSLGGTGLIMNTEAFF	TGCGCCAGCAGCTTGGGGGGGACAGGATTAATAATGAACACTGAAGCTTTCTTT
TRBV4-3	.	.	TRBJ1-1	CASSSDSLNTEAFF	TGCGCCAGCAGCTCAGACAGCTTGAACACTGAAGCTTTCTTT
TRBV7-9	.	once	TRBJ2-5	CASILSPGVETQYF	TGTGCCAGCATCCTCTCCCCCGGGGTAGAGACCCAGTACTTC
TRBV7-2	.	.	TRBJ2-3	CASSFHEVTDTQYF	TGTGCCAGCAGCTTTCACGAGGTGACAGATACGCAGTATTTT
TRBV4-1	.	.	TRBJ2-7	CASSQDPTGNREQYF	TGCGCCAGCAGCCAAGATCCTACAGGGAATCGCGAGCAGTACTTC
TRBV5-1	TRBD2	.	TRBJ2-6	CASSLRTSGRSIEGANVLTF	TGCGCCAGCAGCCTCCGGACTAGCGGGAGGTCTATTGAGGGGGCCAACGTCCTGACTTTC
TRBV9	.	.	TRBJ2-4	CASSVEAGETKNIQYF	TGTGCCAGCAGCGTAGAGGCAGGGGAAACCAAAAACATTCAGTACTTC